Listed below are T cell receptor beta chains from one sample, sequenced in a study of blood T cell repertoires in COVID-19. Here immunoSEQ multiplex PCR was the method, and the copy in TCRdb shows in-frame clones only, minus some. The table lists around 68,000 clones, 86% of them singletons. Sequencing was carried out using peripheral blood. These receptor sequences come from a man aged 35 to 55 with COVID-19, enrolled during active disease. Each CDR3 is given with its conserved first and last residue. The D gene is left open where the match is weak. Rows give clone size only sometimes, using once, few, many, or a class for an expanded clone.

TRBD1	NA	15	TRBV19	TRBJ1-3	TGTGCCAGTAGTACCGGGACAGGCTCTGGAAACACCATATATTTT	CASSTGTGSGNTIYF
NA	NA	14	TRBV5-1	TRBJ1-6	TGCGCCAGCAGCTTGGACGCAGGGGATTCACCCCTCCACTTT	CASSLDAGDSPLHF
TRBD1	NA	15	TRBV6-5	TRBJ2-2	TGTGCCAGCAGTTACCGGACAGGGAGCACCGGGGAGCTGTTTTTT	CASSYRTGSTGELFF
NA	few	14	TRBV2	TRBJ1-4	TGTGCCAGCAGTAAAGGACAGCCTAATGAAAAACTGTTTTTT	CASSKGQPNEKLFF
TRBD1	NA	15	TRBV7-6	TRBJ1-4	TGTGCCAGCAGCCAAGGACAGGGGGCGCATGAAAAACTGTTTTTT	CASSQGQGAHEKLFF
TRBD1	NA	17	TRBV27	TRBJ2-2	TGTGCCAGCAGTTCCCTCCGGGACAGGGTGACAGTCGGGGAGCTGTTTTTT	CASSSLRDRVTVGELFF
NA	NA	13	TRBV12-3/TRBV12-4	TRBJ1-1	TGTGCCAGCAGCACGACAGTGAACACTGAAGCTTTCTTT	CASSTTVNTEAFF
TRBD1	NA	14	TRBV15	TRBJ2-4	TGTGCCACCAGCAGGGGACAGGGAAAAAACATTCAGTACTTC	CATSRGQGKNIQYF
TRBD1	NA	20	TRBV6-6	TRBJ1-5	TGTGCCAGCAGCCTCGGGACAGGGCTGCACGTTCATTATAGCAATCAGCCCCAGCATTTT	CASSLGTGLHVHYSNQPQHF
NA	NA	14	TRBV12-5	TRBJ1-3	TGTGCTAGTGTAATTACCGGGAGAGGAAACACCATATATTTT	CASVITGRGNTIYF
NA	NA	15	TRBV5-1	TRBJ1-5	TGCGCCAGCAGCTCCGAGGGCAGTAGCAATCAGCCCCAGCATTTT	CASSSEGSSNQPQHF
TRBD1	NA	15	TRBV30	TRBJ2-2	TGTGCCTCGACTGGGGGACAGGGGGCGACCGGGGAGCTGTTTTTT	CASTGGQGATGELFF
NA	NA	15	TRBV19	TRBJ2-5	TGTGCCAGTAGTATGGCGGGGTCTTTCCAAGAGACCCAGTACTTC	CASSMAGSFQETQYF
NA	NA	14	TRBV18	TRBJ2-5	TGTGCCAGCTCACCACCTCAGGGCCAAGAGACCCAGTACTTC	CASSPPQGQETQYF